The sequence of this T cell receptor (beta chain) was determined in a study of siplizumab effects on memory and regulatory T cells. Measured with immunoSEQ multiplex PCR; TCRdb has only the in-frame clones, and not every one. The sample shows 70,000 to 90,000 clones, about nine tenths of them seen only once. The CDR3 runs 18 residues. The V gene's germline CDR1 is SGHRS and CDR2 YFSETQ. J lost 3 bases, V lost 0 bases, and 14 bases had no gene match. The origin of this receptor is a human donor in good health. Sequencing was carried out using CD4+ T cells sorted from blood. The chain uses TRBV5-1 and TRBJ1-1, with 7 bases aligning to TRBD1. The CDR3 DNA sequence: TGCGCCAGCAGCTTGGTGGTCGGACAGGTTATTACATACACTGAAGCTTTCTTT. Translated, it gives CASSLVVGQVITYTEAFF.